Ten or more counts support the clone carrying this TCR beta chain. Antigen specificity is unknown. V gave up 1 base and J gave up 10 bases, with 13 bases separating them. Germline values: CDR1 MDHEN, CDR2 SYDVKM. CDR3 size: 14 residues. This specimen comes from a study of CD8 T cells in ankylosing spondylitis. Study observations and caveats: The study looked at matched synovial fluid samples from ankylosing spondylitis patients. Disease-linked clones were reported to be significantly enriched there.

TCRdb re-derived calls from the 5' RACE reads in MiXCR, one entry per CDR3 protein. The table includes around 150,000 distinct CDR3 sequences, approximately 7.4% detected once. The genes are TRBV28 and TRBJ1-4; D perhaps matches TRBD1 (6 bases). Material for sequencing was blood, either unsorted or a sorted T cell fraction (not recorded which). The receptor comes from a female donor with ankylosing spondylitis or in good health (not recorded which). The chain's CDR3 is CASSLFQGRGKLFF. The CDR3 DNA reads as TGTGCCAGCAGTTTATTTCAGGGCAGGGGAAAACTGTTTTTT.